This T cell receptor beta chain appears in the sequencing data of a study of cytomegalovirus exposure and HLA in healthy donors. The PCR made use of 60 Vbeta and 13 Jbeta primers. TCRdb's table, derived via immunoSEQ multiplex PCR, lists solely in-frame clones and lacks some. The profile covers around 190,000 clones, with 65% to 85% appearing a single time and 1.7% taken by the ten largest. This CDR3 has 17 amino acids. CDR1 and CDR2 (germline): SNHLY, FYNNEI. The V end was cut by 8 bases, the J end by 5 bases, with 27 bases between. The sequenced sample was PBMCs. This sequence joins TRBV2 and TRBJ1-1, with D perhaps TRBD1 (5 bases). This clonotype originated in a man aged 35-49 years in good health and CMV-seropositive. This CDR3 reads CASRVVSILAGRTEAFF. CDR3 coding DNA: TGTGCCAGCCGCGTAGTGAGTATTTTGGCAGGGCGGACTGAAGCTTTCTTT.